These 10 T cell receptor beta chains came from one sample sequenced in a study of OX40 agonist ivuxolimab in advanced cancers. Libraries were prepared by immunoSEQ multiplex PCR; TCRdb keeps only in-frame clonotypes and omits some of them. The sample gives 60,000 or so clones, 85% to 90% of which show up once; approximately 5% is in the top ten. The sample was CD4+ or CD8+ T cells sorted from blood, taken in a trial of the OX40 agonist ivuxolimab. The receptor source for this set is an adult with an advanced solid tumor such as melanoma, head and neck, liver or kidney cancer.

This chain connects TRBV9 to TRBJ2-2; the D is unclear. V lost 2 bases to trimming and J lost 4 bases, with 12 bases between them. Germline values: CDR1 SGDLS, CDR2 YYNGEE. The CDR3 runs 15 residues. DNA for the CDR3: TGTGCCAGCAGCGTGACGGAGATGCCCACCGGGGAGCTGTTTTTT. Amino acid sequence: CASSVTEMPTGELFF.

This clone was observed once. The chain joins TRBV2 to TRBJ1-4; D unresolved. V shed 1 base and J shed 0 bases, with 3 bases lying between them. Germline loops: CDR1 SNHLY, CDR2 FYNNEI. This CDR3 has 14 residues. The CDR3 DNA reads TGTGCCAGCAGTGAAGTAACAACTAATGAAAAACTGTTTTTT. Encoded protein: CASSEVTTNEKLFF. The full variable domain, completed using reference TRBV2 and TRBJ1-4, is EPEVTQTPSHQVTQMGQEVILRCVPISNHLYFYWYRQILGQKVEFLVSFYNNEISEKSEIFDDQFSVERPDGSNFTLKIRSTKLEDSAMYFCASSEVTTNEKLFFGSGTQLSVL.

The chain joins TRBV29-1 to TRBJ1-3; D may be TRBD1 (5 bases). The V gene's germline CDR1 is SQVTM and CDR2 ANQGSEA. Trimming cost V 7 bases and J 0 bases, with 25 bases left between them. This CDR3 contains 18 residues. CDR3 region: CSEMRGRTDLYSGNTIYF. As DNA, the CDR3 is TGCAGCGAAATGCGGGGACGCACAGACCTCTACTCTGGAAACACCATATATTTT.

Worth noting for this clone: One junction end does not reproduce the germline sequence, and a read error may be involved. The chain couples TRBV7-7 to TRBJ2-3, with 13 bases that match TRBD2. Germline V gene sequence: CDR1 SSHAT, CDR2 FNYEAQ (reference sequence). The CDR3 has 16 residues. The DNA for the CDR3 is TGTGCTAGCAGCGCCACTAGCGGGAGGGGCACAGATACGCAGTATTTT. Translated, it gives CASSATSGRGTDTQYF.

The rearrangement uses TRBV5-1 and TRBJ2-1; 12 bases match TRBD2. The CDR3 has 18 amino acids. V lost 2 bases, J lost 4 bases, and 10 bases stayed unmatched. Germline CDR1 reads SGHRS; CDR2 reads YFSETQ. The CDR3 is CASSFSTSGRTGYNEQFF. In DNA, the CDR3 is TGCGCCAGCAGCTTTTCAACTAGCGGGAGGACCGGGTACAATGAGCAGTTCTTC. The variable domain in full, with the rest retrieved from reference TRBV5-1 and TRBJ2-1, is KAGVTQTPRYLIKTRGQQVTLSCSPISGHRSVSWYQQTPGQGLQFLFEYFSETQRNKGNFPGRFSGRQFSNSRSEMNVSTLELGDSALYLCASSFSTSGRTGYNEQFFGPGTRLTVL.

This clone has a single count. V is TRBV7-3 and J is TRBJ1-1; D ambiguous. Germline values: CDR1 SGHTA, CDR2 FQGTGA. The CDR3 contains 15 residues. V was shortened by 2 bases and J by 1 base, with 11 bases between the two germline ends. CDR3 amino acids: CASSLQTTSNTEAFF. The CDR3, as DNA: TGTGCCAGCAGCTTACAAACGACCTCGAACACTGAAGCTTTCTTT.

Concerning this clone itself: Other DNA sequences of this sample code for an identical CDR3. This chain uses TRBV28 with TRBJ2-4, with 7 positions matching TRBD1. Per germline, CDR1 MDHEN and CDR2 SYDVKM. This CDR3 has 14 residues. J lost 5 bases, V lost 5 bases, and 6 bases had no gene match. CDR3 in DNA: TGTGCCAGCAGTAGCCCCGGACAGGAAAACATTCAGTACTTC. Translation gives CASSSPGQENIQYF.

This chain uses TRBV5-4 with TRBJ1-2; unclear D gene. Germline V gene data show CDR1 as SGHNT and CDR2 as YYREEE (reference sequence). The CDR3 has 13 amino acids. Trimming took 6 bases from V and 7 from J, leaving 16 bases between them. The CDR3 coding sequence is TGTGCCAGCACCATGGTCAACTATGTTGGCTACACCTTC. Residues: CASTMVNYVGYTF.

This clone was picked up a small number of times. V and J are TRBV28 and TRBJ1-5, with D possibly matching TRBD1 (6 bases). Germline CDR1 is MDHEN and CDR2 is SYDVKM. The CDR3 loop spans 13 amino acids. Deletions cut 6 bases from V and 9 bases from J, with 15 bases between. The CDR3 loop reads CASRLSSTGPQHF. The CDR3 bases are TGTGCCAGCAGACTAAGCTCGACAGGGCCCCAGCATTTT.

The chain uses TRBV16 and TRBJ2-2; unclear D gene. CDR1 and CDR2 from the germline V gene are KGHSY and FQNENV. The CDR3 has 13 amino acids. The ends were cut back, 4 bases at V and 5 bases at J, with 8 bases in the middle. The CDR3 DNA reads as TGTGCCAGCAGCCCGGAGCTAACCGGGGAGCTGTTTTTT. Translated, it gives CASSPELTGELFF.